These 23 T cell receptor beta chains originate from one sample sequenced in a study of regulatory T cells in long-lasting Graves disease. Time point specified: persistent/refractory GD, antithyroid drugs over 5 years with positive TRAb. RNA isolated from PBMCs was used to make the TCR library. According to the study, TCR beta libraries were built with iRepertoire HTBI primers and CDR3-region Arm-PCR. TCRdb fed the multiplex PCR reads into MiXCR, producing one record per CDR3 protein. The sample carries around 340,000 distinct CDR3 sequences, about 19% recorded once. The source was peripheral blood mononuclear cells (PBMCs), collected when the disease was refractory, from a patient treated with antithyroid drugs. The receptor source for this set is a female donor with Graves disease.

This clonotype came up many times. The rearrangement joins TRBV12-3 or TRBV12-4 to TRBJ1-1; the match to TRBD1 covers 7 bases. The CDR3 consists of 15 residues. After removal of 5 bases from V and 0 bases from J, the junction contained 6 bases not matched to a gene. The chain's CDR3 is CASSPQTGMNTEAFF. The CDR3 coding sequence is TGTGCCAGCAGTCCGCAGACAGGGATGAACACTGAAGCTTTCTTT.

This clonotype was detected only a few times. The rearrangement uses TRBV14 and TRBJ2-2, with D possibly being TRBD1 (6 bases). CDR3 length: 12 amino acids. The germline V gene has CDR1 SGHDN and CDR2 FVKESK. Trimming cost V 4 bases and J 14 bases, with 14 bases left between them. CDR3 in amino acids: CASSLTGWALFF. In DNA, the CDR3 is TGTGCCAGCAGCCTTACAGGGTGGGCCCTGTTTTTT.

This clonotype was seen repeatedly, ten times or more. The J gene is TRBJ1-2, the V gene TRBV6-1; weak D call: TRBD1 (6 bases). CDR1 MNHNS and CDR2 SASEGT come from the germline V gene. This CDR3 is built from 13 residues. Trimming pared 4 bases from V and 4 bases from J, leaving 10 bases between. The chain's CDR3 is CASSAQGSYGYTF. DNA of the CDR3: TGTGCCAGCAGTGCGCAGGGGAGCTATGGCTACACCTTC.

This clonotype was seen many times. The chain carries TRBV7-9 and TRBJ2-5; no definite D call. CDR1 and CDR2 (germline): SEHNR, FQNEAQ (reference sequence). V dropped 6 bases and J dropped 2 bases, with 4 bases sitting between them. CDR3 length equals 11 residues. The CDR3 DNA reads TGTGCCAGCAGGGCTCAAGAGACCCAGTACTTC. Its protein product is CASRAQETQYF.

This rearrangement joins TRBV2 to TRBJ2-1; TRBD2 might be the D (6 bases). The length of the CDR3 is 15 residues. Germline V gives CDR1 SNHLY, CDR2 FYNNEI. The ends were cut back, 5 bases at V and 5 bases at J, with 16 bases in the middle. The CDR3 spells CASSRDSGLNNEQFF. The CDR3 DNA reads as TGTGCCAGCAGTCGGGACTCCGGTCTCAACAATGAGCAGTTCTTC. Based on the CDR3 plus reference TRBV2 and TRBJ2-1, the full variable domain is EPEVTQTPSHQVTQMGQEVILRCVPISNHLYFYWYRQILGQKVEFLVSFYNNEISEKSEIFDDQFSVERPDGSNFTLKIRSTKLEDSAMYFCASSRDSGLNNEQFFGPGTRLTVL.

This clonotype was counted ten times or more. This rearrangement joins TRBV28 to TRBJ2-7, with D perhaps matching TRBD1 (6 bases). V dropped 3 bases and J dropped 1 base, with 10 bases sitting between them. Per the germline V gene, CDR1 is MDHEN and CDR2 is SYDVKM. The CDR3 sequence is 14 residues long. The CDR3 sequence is CASSFGQISYEQYF. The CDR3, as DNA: TGTGCCAGCAGTTTCGGACAGATATCCTACGAGCAGTACTTC.

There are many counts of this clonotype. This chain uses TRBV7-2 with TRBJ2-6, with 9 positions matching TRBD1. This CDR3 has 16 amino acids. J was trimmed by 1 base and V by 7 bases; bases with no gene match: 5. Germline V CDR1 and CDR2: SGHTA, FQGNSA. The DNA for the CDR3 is TGTGCCAGCAACGGACAGGGGCGTTCTGGGGCCAACGTCCTGACTTTC. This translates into CASNGQGRSGANVLTF.

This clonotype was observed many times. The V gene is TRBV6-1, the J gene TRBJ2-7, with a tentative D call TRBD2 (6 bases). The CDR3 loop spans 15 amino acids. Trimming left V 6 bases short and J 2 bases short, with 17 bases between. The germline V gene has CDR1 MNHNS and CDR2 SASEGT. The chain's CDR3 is CASRKGGTGPYEQYF. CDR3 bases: TGTGCCAGCAGGAAAGGCGGGACGGGGCCCTACGAGCAGTACTTC.

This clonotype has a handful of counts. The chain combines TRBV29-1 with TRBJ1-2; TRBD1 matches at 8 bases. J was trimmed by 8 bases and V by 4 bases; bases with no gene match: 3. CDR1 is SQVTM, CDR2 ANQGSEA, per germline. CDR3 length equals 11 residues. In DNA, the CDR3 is TGCAGCGTTGTCAGGGGGCAGGGCTACACCTTC. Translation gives CSVVRGQGYTF.

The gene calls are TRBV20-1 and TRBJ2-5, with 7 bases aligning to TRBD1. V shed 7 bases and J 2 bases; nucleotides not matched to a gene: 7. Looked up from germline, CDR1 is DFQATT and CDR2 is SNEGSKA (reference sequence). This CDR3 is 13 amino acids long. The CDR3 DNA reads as TGCAGTGTCACGGGACAGCAACAAGAGACCCAGTACTTC. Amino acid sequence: CSVTGQQQETQYF.

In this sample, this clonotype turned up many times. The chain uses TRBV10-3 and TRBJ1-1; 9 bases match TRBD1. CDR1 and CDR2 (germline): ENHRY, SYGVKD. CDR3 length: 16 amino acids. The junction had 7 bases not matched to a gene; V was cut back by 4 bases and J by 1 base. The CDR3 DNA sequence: TGTGCCATCAGTGGTCTTGGACAGGGGACGAACACTGAAGCTTTCTTT. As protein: CAISGLGQGTNTEAFF.

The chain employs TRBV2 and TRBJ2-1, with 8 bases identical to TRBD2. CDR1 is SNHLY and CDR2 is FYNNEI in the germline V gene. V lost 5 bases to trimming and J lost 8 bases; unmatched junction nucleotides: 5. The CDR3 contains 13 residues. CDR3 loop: CASSYSGSDEQFF. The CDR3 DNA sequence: TGTGCCAGCAGTTACAGCGGGAGCGATGAGCAGTTCTTC.

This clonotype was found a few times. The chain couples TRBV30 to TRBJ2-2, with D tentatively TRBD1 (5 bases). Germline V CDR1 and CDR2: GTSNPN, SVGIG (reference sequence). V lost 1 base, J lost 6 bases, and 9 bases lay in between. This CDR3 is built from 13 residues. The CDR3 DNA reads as TGTGCCTGGAGTGACCTCAGGGCCGGGGAGCTGTTTTTT. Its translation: CAWSDLRAGELFF. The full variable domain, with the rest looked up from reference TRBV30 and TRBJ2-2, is SQTIHQWPATLVQPVGSPLSLECTVEGTSNPNLYWYRQAAGRGLQLLFYSVGIGQISSEVPQNLSASRPQDRQFILSSKKLLLSDSGFYLCAWSDLRAGELFFGEGSRLTVL.

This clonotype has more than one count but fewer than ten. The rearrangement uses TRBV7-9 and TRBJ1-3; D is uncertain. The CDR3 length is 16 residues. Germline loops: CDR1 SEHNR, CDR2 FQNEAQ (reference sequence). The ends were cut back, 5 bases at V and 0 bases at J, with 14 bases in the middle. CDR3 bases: TGTGCCAGCAGCCCCCCGACGGTGACCTCTGGAAACACCATATATTTT. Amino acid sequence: CASSPPTVTSGNTIYF.

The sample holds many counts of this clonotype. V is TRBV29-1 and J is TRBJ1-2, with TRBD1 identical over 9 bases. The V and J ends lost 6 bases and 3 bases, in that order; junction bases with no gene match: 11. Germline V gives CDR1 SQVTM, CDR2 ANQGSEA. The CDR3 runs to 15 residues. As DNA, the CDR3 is TGCAGCGTCCAAAATACGGGACAGGGCGACTATGGCTACACCTTC. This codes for CSVQNTGQGDYGYTF.

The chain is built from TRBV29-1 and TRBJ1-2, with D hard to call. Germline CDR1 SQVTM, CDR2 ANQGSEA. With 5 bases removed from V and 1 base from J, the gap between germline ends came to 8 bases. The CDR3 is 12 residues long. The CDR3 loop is CSVQIGNYGYTF. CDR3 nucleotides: TGCAGCGTTCAGATTGGTAACTATGGCTACACCTTC. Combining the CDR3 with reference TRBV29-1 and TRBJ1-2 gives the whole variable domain SAVISQKPSRDICQRGTSLTIQCQVDSQVTMMFWYRQQPGQSLTLIATANQGSEATYESGFVIDKFPISRPNLTFSTLTVSNMSPEDSSIYLCSVQIGNYGYTFGSGTRLTVV.

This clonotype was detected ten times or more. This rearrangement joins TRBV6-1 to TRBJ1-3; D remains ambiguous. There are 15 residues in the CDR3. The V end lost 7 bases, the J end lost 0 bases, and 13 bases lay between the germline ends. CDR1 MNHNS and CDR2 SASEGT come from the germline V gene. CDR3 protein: CASKVGYTSGNTIYF. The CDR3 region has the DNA TGTGCCAGCAAGGTCGGATACACCTCTGGAAACACCATATATTTT.

CDR3 region: CASSVGGRVSGNTIYF. DNA for the CDR3: TGTGCCAGCAGCGTAGGAGGACGCGTCTCTGGAAACACCATATATTTT. The V call is TRBV9, the J call TRBJ1-3; D gene ambiguous. CDR3 length equals 16 residues. Germline V gene lookup returns CDR1 SGDLS and CDR2 YYNGEE. Trimming took off 0 bases at V and 0 bases at J, with 10 bases between the two ends.

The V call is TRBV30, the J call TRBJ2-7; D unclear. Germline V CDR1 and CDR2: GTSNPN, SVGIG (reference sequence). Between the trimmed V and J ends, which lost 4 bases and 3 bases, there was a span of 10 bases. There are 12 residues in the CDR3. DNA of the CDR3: TGTGCCTGGACAGGAGCACTCTACGAGCAGTACTTC. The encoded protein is CAWTGALYEQYF.

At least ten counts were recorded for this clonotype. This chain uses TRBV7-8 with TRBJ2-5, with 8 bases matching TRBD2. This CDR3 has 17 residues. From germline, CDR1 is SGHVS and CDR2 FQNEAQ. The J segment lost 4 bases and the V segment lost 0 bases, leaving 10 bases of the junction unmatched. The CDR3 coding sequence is TGTGCCAGCAGCTTAGCGCCCCGGGGGGGTATCGGAGAGACCCAGTACTTC. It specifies CASSLAPRGGIGETQYF.

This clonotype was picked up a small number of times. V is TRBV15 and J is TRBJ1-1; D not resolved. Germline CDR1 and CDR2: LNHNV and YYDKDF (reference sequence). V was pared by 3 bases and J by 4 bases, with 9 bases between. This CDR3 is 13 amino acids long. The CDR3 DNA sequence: TGTGCCACCAGCAGGCAGCTCAGCACTGAAGCTTTCTTT. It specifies CATSRQLSTEAFF.

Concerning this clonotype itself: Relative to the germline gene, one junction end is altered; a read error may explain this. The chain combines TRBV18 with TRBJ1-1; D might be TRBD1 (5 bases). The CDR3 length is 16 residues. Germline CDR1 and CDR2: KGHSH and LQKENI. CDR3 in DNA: TGTGCCAGCTCACCATCGACAGTCGTGGCGAACATTGAAGCTTTCTTT. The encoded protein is CASSPSTVVANIEAFF.

In nucleotides, the CDR3 is TGTGCCAGCAGCTTAGACCTATTTCAGGGGGCCTCAGATACGCAGTATTTT. Translated, it gives CASSLDLFQGASDTQYF. The chain joins TRBV11-2 to TRBJ2-3, with 8 bases fitting TRBD1. The junction had 9 bases not matched to a gene; V was cut back by 0 bases and J by 4 bases. The CDR3 runs to 17 residues. Germline CDR1 SGHAT, CDR2 FQNNGV.